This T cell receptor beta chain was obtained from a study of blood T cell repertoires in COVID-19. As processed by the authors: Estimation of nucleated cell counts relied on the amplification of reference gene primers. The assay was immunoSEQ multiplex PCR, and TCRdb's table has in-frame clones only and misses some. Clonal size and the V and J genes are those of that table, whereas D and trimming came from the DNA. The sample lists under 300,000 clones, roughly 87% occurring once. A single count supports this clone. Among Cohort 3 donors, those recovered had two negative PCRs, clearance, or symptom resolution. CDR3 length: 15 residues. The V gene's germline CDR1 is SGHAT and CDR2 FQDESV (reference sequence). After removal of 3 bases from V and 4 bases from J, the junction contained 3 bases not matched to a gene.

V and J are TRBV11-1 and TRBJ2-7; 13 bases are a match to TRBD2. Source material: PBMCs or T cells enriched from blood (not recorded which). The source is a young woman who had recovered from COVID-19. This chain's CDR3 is CASSFGTSGVYEQYF. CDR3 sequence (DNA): TGTGCCAGCAGCTTTGGGACTAGCGGGGTTTACGAGCAGTACTTC.